The 21 T cell receptor beta chains presented below share a single source sample, sequenced in a study of blood T cell repertoires in COVID-19. Sequencing used immunoSEQ multiplex PCR; TCRdb keeps in-frame clones, though not all of them. This table has about 240,000 clones, about four fifths appearing once. Material: PBMCs or T cells enriched from blood (not recorded which). These TCRs come from a woman aged 40 to 50 who had been exposed to COVID-19.

The rearrangement links TRBV7-3 to TRBJ1-3, with D perhaps matching TRBD1 (5 bases). The germline V and J ends were trimmed by 3 bases and 7 bases, with 10 bases remaining between them. CDR1 SGHTA and CDR2 FQGTGA come from the germline V gene. The CDR3 covers 13 residues. The CDR3 nucleotides read TGTGCCAGCAGCTTGGGGCTCGGGAACACCATATATTTT. This gives the protein CASSLGLGNTIYF.

This clone appeared a few times. The chain combines TRBV2 with TRBJ1-6, with unresolved D. Trimming stripped 6 bases from V and 5 bases from J, with 5 bases between. Germline V gene data show CDR1 as SNHLY and CDR2 as FYNNEI. The CDR3 is 12 residues long. The DNA of the CDR3 is TGTGCCAGCAGGGGCGATAATTCACCCCTCCACTTT. It translates to CASRGDNSPLHF.

In nucleotides, the CDR3 is TGCGCCAGCAGCCAAGATTTCCCAGGGGGCCCAACCTTTAATGAAAAACTGTTTTTT. This translates into CASSQDFPGGPTFNEKLFF. This chain uses TRBV4-1 with TRBJ1-4; 8 nucleotides agree with TRBD1. CDR3 size: 19 residues. Trimming removed 0 bases from V and 4 bases from J; junction bases left unmatched: 13. Germline V gene sequence: CDR1 MGHRA, CDR2 YSYEKL.

V usage is TRBV4-2 and J usage is TRBJ1-5, with a weak D call TRBD1 (5 bases). The germline gives CDR1 LGHNA, CDR2 YNFKEQ. V shed 1 base and J shed 5 bases, with 15 bases lying between them. The CDR3 is 16 amino acids. The DNA for the CDR3 is TGTGCCAGCAGCCAAGTCCCTATCGACAGAGATCAGCCCCAGCATTTT. It specifies CASSQVPIDRDQPQHF.

Worth noting for this clone: The same CDR3 is also encoded by other DNA sequences in this sample. The gene calls are TRBV18 and TRBJ1-1; possible D gene TRBD1, 5 bases. Germline V gene lookup returns CDR1 KGHSH and CDR2 LQKENI. The V end lost 6 bases, the J end lost 7 bases, and 9 bases lay between the germline ends. The CDR3 loop spans 11 amino acids. CDR3 sequence reads: CASSLDSEAFF. The CDR3 DNA is TGTGCCAGCTCGCTTGACAGTGAAGCTTTCTTT.

V is TRBV5-5 and J is TRBJ1-5; D gene uncertain. The V gene lost 7 bases and the J gene lost 7 bases, with 18 bases spanning the gap. Germline CDR1 SGHKS, CDR2 YYEKEE (reference sequence). This CDR3 has 14 amino acids. CDR3 sequence reads: CASSRGGVWQPQHF. CDR3 in DNA: TGTGCCAGCTCCCGAGGCGGGGTTTGGCAGCCCCAGCATTTT.

V and J are TRBV6-5 and TRBJ2-1; TRBD1 is a possible D gene (5 bases). The CDR3 runs 13 residues. V lost 4 bases to trimming and J lost 7 bases, with 11 bases between them. Per the germline V gene, CDR1 is MNHEY and CDR2 is SVGAGI. The CDR3 DNA is TGTGCCAGCAGTTCGGCAGGGTCAAATGAGCAGTTCTTC. Amino acid sequence: CASSSAGSNEQFF.

This clone was seen at least ten times. The chain is built from TRBV6-2 or TRBV6-3 and TRBJ1-5; 7 bases match TRBD1. CDR1 and CDR2 from the germline V gene are MNHEY and SVGEGT. The CDR3 is made up of 15 amino acids. Trimming removed 2 bases from V and 7 bases from J; junction bases left unmatched: 8. The CDR3 DNA sequence: TGTGCCAGCAGTTACACCGGGACAGCCGGGCAGCCCCAGCATTTT. Protein: CASSYTGTAGQPQHF.

The chain combines TRBV4-2 with TRBJ1-2; 8 nucleotides match TRBD1. Trimming at V came to 3 bases and at J to 8 bases, leaving 14 bases not matched to a gene. The CDR3 loop spans 16 amino acids. Germline V CDR1 and CDR2: LGHNA, YNFKEQ. CDR3 nucleotide sequence: TGTGCCAGCAGCCAGGATATTCAGGGGGCCCGTGGGGGCTACACCTTC. This encodes CASSQDIQGARGGYTF.

This clone was picked up one time. The chain recombines TRBV28 with TRBJ2-1; TRBD1 aligns across 8 bases. The junction had 4 bases not matched to a gene; V was cut back by 2 bases and J by 4 bases. The CDR3 has 15 amino acids. Germline values: CDR1 MDHEN, CDR2 SYDVKM. In nucleotides, the CDR3 is TGTGCCAGCAGTTTAATACAGGGGGTATACAATGAGCAGTTCTTC. Its translation: CASSLIQGVYNEQFF.

The chain has TRBV28 and TRBJ1-4; 11 nucleotides align to TRBD1. CDR1 and CDR2 (germline): MDHEN, SYDVKM. With 7 bases clipped from V and 7 bases from J, the junction kept 8 bases outside the gene matches. The CDR3 is 15 residues long. The CDR3 nucleotides read TGTGCCAGCACCCTGGGGGGGACAGGGGGTGAAAAACTGTTTTTT. Encoded protein: CASTLGGTGGEKLFF.

This chain links TRBV7-9 with TRBJ1-5; tentative D call: TRBD1 (6 bases). Trimming stripped 3 bases from V and 7 bases from J, with 16 bases between. Looked up from germline, CDR1 is SEHNR and CDR2 is FQNEAQ (reference sequence). The CDR3 covers 15 residues. The CDR3 region has the DNA TGTGCCAGCAGCTTCGGAACAGGGTTGGTCCAGCCCCAGCATTTT. Protein: CASSFGTGLVQPQHF.

The V and J genes are TRBV6-2 or TRBV6-3 and TRBJ1-1; maybe TRBD1 (5 bases). CDR3 length: 17 amino acids. CDR1 MNHEY and CDR2 SVGEGT come from the germline V gene. V was cut by 0 bases and J by 3 bases, with 17 bases left in between. CDR3 amino acids: CASSYSRDSQPDTEAFF. CDR3 DNA sequence: TGTGCCAGCAGTTACTCGAGGGACTCCCAACCGGACACTGAAGCTTTCTTT.

V usage is TRBV4-1 and J usage is TRBJ1-6; D is ambiguous. The germline V gene has CDR1 MGHRA and CDR2 YSYEKL. The V end lost 1 base, the J end lost 2 bases, and 12 bases lay between the germline ends. This CDR3 spans 17 amino acids. CDR3 DNA sequence: TGCGCCAGCAGCCAAGCCCCCAGGTCCCCCTATAATTCACCCCTCCACTTT. Protein: CASSQAPRSPYNSPLHF.

V usage is TRBV4-3 and J usage is TRBJ2-5, with 9 bases that match TRBD1. V lost 3 bases, J lost 5 bases, and 4 bases stayed unmatched. Looked up from germline, CDR1 is LGHNA and CDR2 is YSLEER. This CDR3 spans 14 amino acids. CDR3 nucleotides: TGCGCCAGCAGCCAGGGACAGGGTGGGGAGACCCAGTACTTC. Protein sequence: CASSQGQGGETQYF.

V and J are TRBV28 and TRBJ1-2; perhaps TRBD1 as D (5 bases). This CDR3 comprises 14 residues. Per the germline V gene, CDR1 is MDHEN and CDR2 is SYDVKM. Trimming left V 5 bases short and J 0 bases short, with 10 bases between. This chain's CDR3 is CASSGVTANYGYTF. The CDR3 region has the DNA TGTGCCAGCAGTGGGGTGACAGCTAACTATGGCTACACCTTC.

V gene TRBV9 combines with J gene TRBJ2-3; maybe TRBD1 (5 bases). The length of the CDR3 is 14 residues. V was clipped by 3 bases and J by 1 base, with 9 bases between them. CDR1 SGDLS and CDR2 YYNGEE come from the germline V gene. This CDR3 is CASSAEQGTDTQYF. CDR3 DNA: TGTGCCAGCAGCGCCGAACAGGGCACAGATACGCAGTATTTT.

The chain has TRBV7-2 and TRBJ2-5, with TRBD1 as a possible D gene (5 bases). CDR1 and CDR2 (germline): SGHTA, FQGNSA. There are 15 residues in the CDR3. The V and J ends lost 8 bases and 2 bases respectively, with 18 bases between them. CDR3 bases: TGTGCCAGCGGACGTCAAGGGGCCCCGCAAGAGACCCAGTACTTC. It yields the protein CASGRQGAPQETQYF.

The CDR3 sequence is CSASNPPSNYGYTF. The CDR3 nucleotides read TGCAGTGCTAGTAATCCCCCCTCTAACTATGGCTACACCTTC. The chain recombines TRBV20-1 with TRBJ1-2; D remains unclear. The CDR3 runs 14 residues. Trimming took 3 bases from V and 0 from J, leaving 11 bases between them. Germline assignment: CDR1 DFQATT and CDR2 SNEGSKA (reference sequence).

V gene TRBV6-5 combines with J gene TRBJ1-6; D is perhaps TRBD1 (5 bases). CDR1 is MNHEY, CDR2 SVGAGI, per germline. This CDR3 is 15 amino acids long. V was cut by 0 bases and J by 7 bases, with 10 bases left in between. Here the CDR3 reads CASSYSGEGNSPLHF. In DNA form, the CDR3 reads TGTGCCAGCAGTTACTCGGGGGAGGGAAATTCACCCCTCCACTTT.

J is TRBJ2-3 and V is TRBV28; TRBD2 matches at 12 bases. Germline CDR1 MDHEN, CDR2 SYDVKM. This CDR3 has 18 residues. The J segment lost 0 bases and the V segment lost 7 bases, leaving 11 bases of the junction unmatched. The CDR3 protein is CASKRTSGIMTSTDTQYF. The CDR3 region has the DNA TGTGCCAGCAAGCGGACTAGCGGGATCATGACTAGCACAGATACGCAGTATTTT.